Listed here is a single T cell receptor (beta chain). The target antigen is unknown. TCRdb reprocessed the reads via MiXCR and lists one record per CDR3 protein. The repertoire includes 450,000 to 550,000 distinct CDR3 sequences, approximately 17% of them detected once, and about 24% sits in the top ten. In germline, CDR1 is SGDLS, CDR2 YYNGEE. The CDR3 spans 19 residues. Germline trimming cut 3 bases from V and 0 bases from J; bases unmatched to any gene: 13. The data stem from a study of T cell repertoires in cytomegalovirus infection. General study results and limits: Cumulated frequencies of public TCR beta families served to identify carriers of CMV plus the relevant HLA.

The chain combines TRBV9 with TRBJ2-1; 9 positions match TRBD1. The sequencing input was CD8+ T cells from PBMCs. This TCR was sampled from a human donor in good health (CMV status not recorded). Some clones in this sample may be carry-over from other donors' samples. The CDR3 protein is CASSAPGQGNPISYNEQFF. In DNA, the CDR3 is TGTGCCAGCAGCGCCCCCGGACAGGGGAATCCTATCTCCTACAATGAGCAGTTCTTC.